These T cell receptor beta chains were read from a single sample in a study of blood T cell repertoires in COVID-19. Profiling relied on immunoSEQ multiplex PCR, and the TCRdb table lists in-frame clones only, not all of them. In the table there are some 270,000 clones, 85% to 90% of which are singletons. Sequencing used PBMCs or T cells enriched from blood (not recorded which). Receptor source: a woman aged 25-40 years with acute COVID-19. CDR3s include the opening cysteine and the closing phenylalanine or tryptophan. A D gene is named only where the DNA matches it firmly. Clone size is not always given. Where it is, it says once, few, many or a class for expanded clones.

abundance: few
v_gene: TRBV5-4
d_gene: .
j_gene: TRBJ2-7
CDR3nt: TGTGCCAGCAGCCTACTAGGTTCCTACGAGCAGTACTTC
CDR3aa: CASSLLGSYEQYF

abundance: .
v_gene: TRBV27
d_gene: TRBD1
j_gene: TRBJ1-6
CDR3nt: TGTGCCAGCAGTCCCGACAGGGACTCCTATAATTCACCCCTCCACTTT
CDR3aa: CASSPDRDSYNSPLHF

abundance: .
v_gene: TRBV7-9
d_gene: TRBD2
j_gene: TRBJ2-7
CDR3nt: TGTGCCAGCAGCTTAGAAGGACTAGCGGGAGAGTATGAGCAGTACTTC
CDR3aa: CASSLEGLAGEYEQYF

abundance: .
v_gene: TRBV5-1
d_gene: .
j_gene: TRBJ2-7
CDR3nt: TGCGCCAGCAATAAAGGGGTCCATGGCTACGAGCAGTACTTC
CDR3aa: CASNKGVHGYEQYF

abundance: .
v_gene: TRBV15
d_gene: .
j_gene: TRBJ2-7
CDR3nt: TGTGCCACCAGCAGAGATGCAGGGAAATCCGAGCAGTACTTC
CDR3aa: CATSRDAGKSEQYF

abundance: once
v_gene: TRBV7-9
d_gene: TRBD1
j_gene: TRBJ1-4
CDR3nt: TGTGCCAGCAGCCTAAGAAGTGGGACAGGGGATGAAAAACTGTTTTTT
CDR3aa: CASSLRSGTGDEKLFF

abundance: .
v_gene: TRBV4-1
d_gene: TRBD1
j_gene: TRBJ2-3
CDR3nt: TGCGCCAGCAGCCAAGACAGGGGGCAAGATACGCAGTATTTT
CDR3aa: CASSQDRGQDTQYF

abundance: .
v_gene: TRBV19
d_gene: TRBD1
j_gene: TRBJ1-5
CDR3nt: TGTGCCAGTAGTACCACAGGGGGCGGTCAGCCCCAGCATTTT
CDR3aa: CASSTTGGGQPQHF

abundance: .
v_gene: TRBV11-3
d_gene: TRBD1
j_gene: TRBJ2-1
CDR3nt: TGTGCCAGCAGCTTAGATTTCGCAGGGGGCAATGAGCAGTTCTTC
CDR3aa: CASSLDFAGGNEQFF

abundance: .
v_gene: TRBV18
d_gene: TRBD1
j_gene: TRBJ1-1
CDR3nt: TGTGCCAGCTCACTACGGACAGGGAACACTGAAGCTTTCTTT
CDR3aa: CASSLRTGNTEAFF

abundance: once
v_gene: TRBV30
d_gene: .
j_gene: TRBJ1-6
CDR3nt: TGTGCCTGGAGTGTGCAGGCTAATTCACCCCTCCACTTT
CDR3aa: CAWSVQANSPLHF

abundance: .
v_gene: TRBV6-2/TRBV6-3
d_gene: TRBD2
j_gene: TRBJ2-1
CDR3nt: TGTGCCAGCAGTTACCCTAGCGGGAGGGCACTATACAATGAGCAGTTCTTC
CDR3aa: CASSYPSGRALYNEQFF

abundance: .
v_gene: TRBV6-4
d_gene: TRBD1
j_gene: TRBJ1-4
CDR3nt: TGTGCCAGCAGCCCCGGGACAGGGAGAACTAATGAAAAACTGTTTTTT
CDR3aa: CASSPGTGRTNEKLFF

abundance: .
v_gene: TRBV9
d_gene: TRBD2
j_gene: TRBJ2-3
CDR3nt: TGTGCCAGCAGCGTAACCTTAGCGGGAGGTGAAGATACGCAGTATTTT
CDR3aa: CASSVTLAGGEDTQYF

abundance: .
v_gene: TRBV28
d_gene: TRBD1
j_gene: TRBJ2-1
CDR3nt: TGTGCCAGCGGGGGATGGACAGGGTCGAATGAGCAGTTCTTC
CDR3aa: CASGGWTGSNEQFF

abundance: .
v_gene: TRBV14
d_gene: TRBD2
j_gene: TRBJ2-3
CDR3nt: TGTGCCAGCAGCCAAGTGGCTAGCGGGAGGGCCACAGATACGCAGTATTTT
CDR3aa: CASSQVASGRATDTQYF

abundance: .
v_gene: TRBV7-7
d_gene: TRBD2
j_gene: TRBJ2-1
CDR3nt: TGTGCCAGCAGCTTAGCTAGCGGGAGGGCCGGCTCCTACAATGAGCAGTTCTTC
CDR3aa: CASSLASGRAGSYNEQFF

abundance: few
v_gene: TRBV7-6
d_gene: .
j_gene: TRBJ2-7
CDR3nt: TGTGCCAGCAGCTTAGCGCATGGGGAGGCCTCCTCCTACGAGCAGTACTTC
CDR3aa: CASSLAHGEASSYEQYF

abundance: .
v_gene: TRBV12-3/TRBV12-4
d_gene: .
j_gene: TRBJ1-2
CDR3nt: TGTGCCAGCAGTTTCGAGAGGCAGAGTGGCTACACCTTC
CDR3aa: CASSFERQSGYTF

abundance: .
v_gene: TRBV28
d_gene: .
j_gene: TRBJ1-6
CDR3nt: TGTGCCAGCAGTCCCGCGAGGGGGATTATAAATTCACCCCTCCACTTT
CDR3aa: CASSPARGIINSPLHF

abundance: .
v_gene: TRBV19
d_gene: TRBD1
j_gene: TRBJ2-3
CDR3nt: TGTGCCAGTGCGGGACAGGGGGCCGATACGCAGTATTTT
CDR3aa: CASAGQGADTQYF

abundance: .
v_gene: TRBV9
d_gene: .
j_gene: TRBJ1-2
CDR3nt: TGTGCCAGCAGCGTAGTGACTGAGGAGTACTATGGCTACACCTTC
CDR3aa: CASSVVTEEYYGYTF

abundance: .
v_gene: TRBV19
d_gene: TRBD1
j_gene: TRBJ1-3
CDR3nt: TGTGCCAGTCGAACAGGGGCATCTGGAAACACCATATATTTT
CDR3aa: CASRTGASGNTIYF

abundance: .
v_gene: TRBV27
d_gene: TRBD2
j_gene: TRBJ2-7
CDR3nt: TGTGCCAGCAGTTTACGGGGACTAGCAAGCTCCTACGAGCAGTACTTC
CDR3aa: CASSLRGLASSYEQYF

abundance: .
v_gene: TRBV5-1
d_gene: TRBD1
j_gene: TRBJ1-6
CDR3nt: TGCGCCAGCAGAGTACAGGGGGAAGATTCACCCCTCCACTTT
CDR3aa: CASRVQGEDSPLHF

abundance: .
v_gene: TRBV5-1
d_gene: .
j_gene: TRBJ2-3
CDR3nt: TGCGCCAGCAGCTTAACTAGCACAGGTTCAGATACGCAGTATTTT
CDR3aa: CASSLTSTGSDTQYF

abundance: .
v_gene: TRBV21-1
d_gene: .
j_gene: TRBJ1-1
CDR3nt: TGTGCCATACAGGGTATGAACACTGAAGCTTTCTTT
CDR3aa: CAIQGMNTEAFF

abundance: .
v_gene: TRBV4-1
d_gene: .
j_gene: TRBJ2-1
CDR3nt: TGCGCCAGCAGCCAAGATTCGGAGATATCCTACAATGAGCAGTTCTTC
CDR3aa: CASSQDSEISYNEQFF

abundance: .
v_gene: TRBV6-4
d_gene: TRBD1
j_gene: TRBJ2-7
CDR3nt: TGTGCCAGCAGAAACAGGGGCCACGAGCAGTACTTC
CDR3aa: CASRNRGHEQYF

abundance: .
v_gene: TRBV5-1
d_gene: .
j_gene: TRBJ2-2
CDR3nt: TGCGCCAGCAGCTTGGGTGCGGATACGAACACCGGGGAGCTGTTTTTT
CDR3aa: CASSLGADTNTGELFF

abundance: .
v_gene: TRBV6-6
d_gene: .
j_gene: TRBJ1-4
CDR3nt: TGTGCCAGCAGTAACCCTCCGGGTACAACTAATGAAAAACTGTTTTTT
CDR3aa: CASSNPPGTTNEKLFF

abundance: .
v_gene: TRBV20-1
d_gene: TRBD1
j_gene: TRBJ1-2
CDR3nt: TGCAGTGCTAGTACAGGGGGCCCAATCGGCTACACCTTC
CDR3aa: CSASTGGPIGYTF

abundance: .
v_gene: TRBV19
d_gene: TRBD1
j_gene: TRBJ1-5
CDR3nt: TGTGCCAGTAGTATTCGGACAGGGAAGGTTGGTCAGCCCCAGCATTTT
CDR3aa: CASSIRTGKVGQPQHF

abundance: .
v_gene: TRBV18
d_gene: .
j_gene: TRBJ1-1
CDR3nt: TGTGCCAGCTCACCAGGGAGTAACACTGAAGCTTTCTTT
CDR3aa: CASSPGSNTEAFF

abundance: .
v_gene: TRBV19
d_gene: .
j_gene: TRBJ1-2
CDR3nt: TGTGCCAGTAGTTCGGTCTATGGCTACACCTTC
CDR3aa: CASSSVYGYTF

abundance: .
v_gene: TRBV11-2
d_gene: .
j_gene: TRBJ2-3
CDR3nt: TGTGCCAGCAGCTTAGACCAGGTTCGCACAGATACGCAGTATTTT
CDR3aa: CASSLDQVRTDTQYF

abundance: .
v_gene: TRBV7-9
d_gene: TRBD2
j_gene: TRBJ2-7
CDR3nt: TGTGCCAGCAGCCCGACTAGCGGGATTAGGTACGAGCAGTACTTC
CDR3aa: CASSPTSGIRYEQYF

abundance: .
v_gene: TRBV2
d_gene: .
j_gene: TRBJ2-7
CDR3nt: TGTGCCAGCAGTGAAGCGCTGGTCATTTCCTCGGGCGAGCAGTACTTC
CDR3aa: CASSEALVISSGEQYF

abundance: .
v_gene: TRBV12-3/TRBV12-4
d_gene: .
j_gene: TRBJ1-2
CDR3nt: TGTGCCAGCAGTTCCCGGGATCACTATGGCTACACCTTC
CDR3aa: CASSSRDHYGYTF

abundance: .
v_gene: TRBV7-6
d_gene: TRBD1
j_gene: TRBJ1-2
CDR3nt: TGTGCCAGCAGCTCAACGACAGGGGGCTATGGCTACACCTTC
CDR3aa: CASSSTTGGYGYTF

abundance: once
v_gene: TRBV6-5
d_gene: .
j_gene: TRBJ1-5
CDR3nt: TGTGCCAGCAGTTACTCGAGGCAGCCCCCTCGGCCCCAGCATTTT
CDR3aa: CASSYSRQPPRPQHF

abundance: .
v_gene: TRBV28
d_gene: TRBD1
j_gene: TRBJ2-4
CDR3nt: TGTGCCAGCCGACAGGGGAATTCCAAAAACATTCAGTACTTC
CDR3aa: CASRQGNSKNIQYF

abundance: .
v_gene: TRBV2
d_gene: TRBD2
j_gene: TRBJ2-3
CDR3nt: TGTGCCAGCAGTGAAACGAGGGAGGGCGGGTATTTT
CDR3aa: CASSETREGGYF

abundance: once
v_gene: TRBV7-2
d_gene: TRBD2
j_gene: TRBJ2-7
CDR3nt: TGTGCCAGCAGCCCCGGGACTAGCGGGGGCTACGAGCAGTACTTC
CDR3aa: CASSPGTSGGYEQYF

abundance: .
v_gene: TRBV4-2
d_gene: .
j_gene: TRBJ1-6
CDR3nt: TGTGCCAGCAGCTTAACAGAGGGTCGAACTGGAAATAATTCACCCCTCCACTTT
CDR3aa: CASSLTEGRTGNNSPLHF

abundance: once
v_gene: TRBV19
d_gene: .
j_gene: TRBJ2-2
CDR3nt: TGTGCCAGTAGTATAGGACAGTGGATTAATCCCGGGGAGCTGTTTTTT
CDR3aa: CASSIGQWINPGELFF

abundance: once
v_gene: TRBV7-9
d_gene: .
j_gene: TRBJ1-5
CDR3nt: TGTGCCAGCAGCTTATTTAGGGGGGGAACAGGGCGCGGTCAGCCCCAGCATTTT
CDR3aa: CASSLFRGGTGRGQPQHF